Presented here are 15 T cell receptor beta chains from one specimen sequenced in a study of CD8+CD57+ T cells in acquired aplastic anemia. Flow cytometry had shown expanded CD8+CD57+ cells in the patients chosen for sequencing. TCR beta VDJ combinations and CDR3 sequences were profiled from genomic DNA. TCRdb redid the calling of the reads with MiXCR, one entry per CDR3 protein. The table lists fewer than 250,000 distinct CDR3 sequences, around 50% of them singletons. Specimen: sorted CD4+, CD8+, or CD8+CD57+ T cells (not recorded which) from PBMCs. The receptors come from a human donor with aplastic anemia.

This clonotype occurred many times. The chain couples TRBV20-1 to TRBJ1-2, with D perhaps TRBD1 (6 bases). CDR1 and CDR2 from the germline V gene are DFQATT and SNEGSKA (reference sequence). This CDR3 comprises 12 residues. CDR3 nucleotides: TGCAGGGTGGGGGCGGATTCTCTCGGGCACACCTTC. Translating it yields CRVGADSLGHTF.

The rearrangement joins TRBV12-3 or TRBV12-4 to TRBJ1-1; D is possibly TRBD1 (6 bases). Trimming removed 5 bases from V and 0 bases from J, with 16 bases in between. The CDR3 spans 16 residues. The CDR3 loop reads CASSHERGGMNTEAFF. Written as DNA, the CDR3 is TGTGCCAGCAGTCACGAACGGGGGGGCATGAACACTGAAGCTTTCTTT.

This clonotype has more than one count but fewer than ten. This chain joins TRBV24-1 and TRBJ2-5, with 13 bases lining up with TRBD2. CDR1 is KGHDR, CDR2 SFDVKD, per germline. The CDR3 runs 18 residues. V lost 11 bases and J lost 5; bases outside the gene matches: 19. Written as DNA, the CDR3 is TGTGCCAGCTCACCACCGGGGGGGACTAGCGGGGACGACGAGACCCAGTACTTC. Translation: CASSPPGGTSGDDETQYF.

The chain carries TRBV6-2 or TRBV6-3 and TRBJ1-6; 8 bases line up with TRBD1. Unmatched junction bases numbered 5, after V lost 7 bases and J lost 9 bases. The CDR3 length is 13 residues. Germline assignment: CDR1 MNHEY and CDR2 SVGEGT. As DNA, the CDR3 is TGTGCCAGCACCACGGACAGGGTTTCACCCCTCCACTTT. It is translated as CASTTDRVSPLHF.

This clonotype was counted only a few times. V is TRBV19 and J is TRBJ2-7, with 9 positions matching TRBD1. Losses at the gene ends were 4 bases for V and 3 bases for J; bases not matched to a gene: 4. The CDR3 length is 14 residues. The germline V gene encodes CDR1 LNHDA and CDR2 SQIVND (reference sequence). CDR3 in DNA: TGTGCCAGTAGTAAGGGACAGGGTGTCTACGAGCAGTACTTC. Residues: CASSKGQGVYEQYF.

This clonotype was recorded at least ten times. This chain joins TRBV4-1 and TRBJ2-7; 8 nucleotides align to TRBD2. With 4 bases clipped from V and 7 bases from J, the junction kept 9 bases outside the gene matches. The CDR3 is 14 amino acids. In germline, CDR1 is MGHRA, CDR2 YSYEKL. The CDR3 DNA reads as TGCGCCAGCAGCCCGGGGGGGGGGCCGAGGGAGCAGTACTTC. It translates to CASSPGGGPREQYF.

The chain links TRBV20-1 to TRBJ2-7; D not resolved. CDR3 length equals 13 residues. V shed 3 bases and J shed 2 bases, with 11 bases lying between them. Germline V gene lookup returns CDR1 DFQATT and CDR2 SNEGSKA (reference sequence). CDR3 in amino acids: CSASSPVTYEQYF. CDR3 in DNA: TGCAGTGCTAGCTCACCCGTTACCTACGAGCAGTACTTC.

This clonotype was picked up many times. The chain joins TRBV7-8 to TRBJ1-2; TRBD1 matches at 8 bases. The V segment lost 1 base and the J segment 8 bases; nucleotides outside the gene matches: 9. CDR1 is SGHVS and CDR2 is FQNEAQ in the germline V gene. The CDR3 covers 15 residues. CDR3 residues: CASSLGPTGAGGYTF. The CDR3 DNA sequence: TGTGCCAGCAGCTTAGGACCGACAGGGGCTGGGGGCTACACCTTC.

This clonotype was counted at least ten times. CDR3 bases: TGTGCCAGCAGCTCCTACAGTGGGTCCCGAGAGCAGTTCTTC. Its translation is CASSSYSGSREQFF. The chain uses TRBV11-2 and TRBJ2-1, with no clear D. V lost 4 bases and J 10 bases, leaving 17 bases between the germline ends. From germline, CDR1 is SGHAT and CDR2 FQNNGV. This CDR3 region has 14 residues. Full variable domain (rest looked up from reference TRBV11-2 and TRBJ2-1): EAGVAQSPRYKIIEKRQSVAFWCNPISGHATLYWYQQILGQGPKLLIQFQNNGVVDDSQLPKDRFSAERLKGVDSTLKIQPAKLEDSAVYLCASSSYSGSREQFFGPGTRLTVL.

This clonotype was seen ten or more times. V usage is TRBV7-9 and J usage is TRBJ1-4; 8 bases match TRBD1. The CDR3 spans 19 residues. V trimming: 3 bases; J trimming: 8 bases; junction bases outside the gene matches: 20. Germline V CDR1 and CDR2: SEHNR, FQNEAQ (reference sequence). The CDR3 sequence is CASSFLPGQVYISHEKLFF. The CDR3 bases are TGTGCCAGCAGCTTTCTTCCGGGACAGGTCTACATTTCCCACGAAAAACTGTTTTTT.

This clonotype was picked up a small number of times. The V gene is TRBV5-1, the J gene TRBJ1-1, with TRBD1 identical over 9 bases. CDR3 length: 15 amino acids. Trimming removed 3 bases from V and 0 bases from J; junction bases left unmatched: 3. Germline V gives CDR1 SGHRS, CDR2 YFSETQ. CDR3 DNA sequence: TGCGCCAGCAGCTCGGGACAGGGAATGAACACTGAAGCTTTCTTT. Its protein is CASSSGQGMNTEAFF.

This chain links TRBV30 with TRBJ2-2, with a tentative D call TRBD2 (5 bases). Germline V lookup: CDR1 GTSNPN, CDR2 SVGIG (reference sequence). Trimming stripped 2 bases from V and 0 bases from J, with 13 bases between. The CDR3 is made up of 16 amino acids. The CDR3 sequence is CAWSQEAIPNTGELFF. The CDR3 DNA follows: TGTGCCTGGAGTCAGGAGGCTATACCGAACACCGGGGAGCTGTTTTTT.

V gene TRBV10-3 combines with J gene TRBJ1-6; 9 bases fit TRBD1. The CDR3 runs to 13 residues. Germline CDR1 reads ENHRY; CDR2 reads SYGVKD. V trimming: 6 bases; J trimming: 11 bases; junction bases outside the gene matches: 5. In nucleotides, the CDR3 is TGTGCCATCAGCAGGACAGGGGAGGCACCCCTCCACTTT. Encoded protein: CAISRTGEAPLHF.

This chain links TRBV2 with TRBJ2-1, with D tentatively TRBD2 (6 bases). The CDR3 length is 12 residues. Germline values: CDR1 SNHLY, CDR2 FYNNEI. The ends were cut back, 5 bases at V and 10 bases at J, with 12 bases in the middle. The CDR3 protein is CASSRGAREQFF. The CDR3 coding sequence is TGTGCCAGCAGTCGCGGGGCCCGGGAGCAGTTCTTC.

This clonotype was counted ten times or more. J is TRBJ1-6 and V is TRBV12-3 or TRBV12-4; 9 bases are a match to TRBD1. The CDR3 runs 13 residues. The J segment lost 8 bases and the V segment lost 7 bases, leaving 3 bases of the junction unmatched. The CDR3 loop reads CASTRDRDSPLHF. As DNA, the CDR3 is TGTGCCAGCACCCGGGACAGGGATTCACCCCTCCACTTT.